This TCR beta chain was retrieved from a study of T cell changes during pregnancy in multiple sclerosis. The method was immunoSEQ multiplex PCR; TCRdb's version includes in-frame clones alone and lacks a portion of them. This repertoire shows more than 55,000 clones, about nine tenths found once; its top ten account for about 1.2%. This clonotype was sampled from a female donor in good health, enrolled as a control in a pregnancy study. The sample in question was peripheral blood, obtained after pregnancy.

CDR3 sequence: CASSAGTANVLTF. The CDR3, as DNA: TGTGCCAGCAGCGCCGGGACTGCCAACGTCCTGACTTTC. This sequence joins TRBV7-3 and TRBJ2-6, with D maybe TRBD2 (6 bases). CDR3 size: 13 residues. V was pared by 5 bases and J by 7 bases, with 9 bases between. Germline lookup yields CDR1 SGHTA and CDR2 FQGTGA.